These 26 T cell receptor beta chains were sequenced from one sample in a study of CD8+ T cells in alopecia areata. Extracted RNA was reverse transcribed into cDNA, the sequencing template. Sequencing used immunoSEQ multiplex PCR; TCRdb keeps in-frame clones, though not all of them. The sample holds about 110,000 clones; about 60% are singletons and the top ten take 20% to 25%. Material for sequencing was NKG2D-low CD8+ T cells sorted from blood. Receptors were obtained from a human donor with alopecia areata.

This clone was picked up a small number of times. V and J are TRBV28 and TRBJ2-1, with 14 bases aligning to TRBD2. This CDR3 spans 16 amino acids. The germline V gene has CDR1 MDHEN and CDR2 SYDVKM. V was clipped by 5 bases and J by 8 bases; unmatched bases: 8. CDR3 sequence (DNA): TGTGCCAGCAGTCCACCTTCGGGACTAGCGGGAGATGAGCAGTTCTTC. Translating gives CASSPPSGLAGDEQFF.

The chain couples TRBV30 to TRBJ2-7; the match to TRBD2 covers 9 bases. Trimming removed 0 bases from V and 4 bases from J; junction bases left unmatched: 7. This CDR3 region has 15 residues. Germline V gene lookup returns CDR1 GTSNPN and CDR2 SVGIG (reference sequence). CDR3 bases: TGTGCCTGGAGTGTAAGGTCTAGCGGGGTTTACGAGCAGTACTTC. Translating gives CAWSVRSSGVYEQYF.

The rearrangement joins TRBV2 to TRBJ2-7; TRBD2 matches at 7 bases. The CDR3 loop spans 12 amino acids. Looked up from germline, CDR1 is SNHLY and CDR2 is FYNNEI. The V segment lost 7 bases and the J segment 3 bases; nucleotides outside the gene matches: 3. Here the CDR3 reads CASIGGSYEQYF. The CDR3 nucleotides read TGTGCCAGCATAGGCGGGAGCTACGAGCAGTACTTC. The whole variable domain, filled in from reference TRBV2 and TRBJ2-7, reads EPEVTQTPSHQVTQMGQEVILRCVPISNHLYFYWYRQILGQKVEFLVSFYNNEISEKSEIFDDQFSVERPDGSNFTLKIRSTKLEDSAMYFCASIGGSYEQYFGPGTRLTVT.

V and J are TRBV27 and TRBJ2-2; perhaps TRBD2 as D (6 bases). Trimming removed 5 bases at V and 4 bases at J, with 8 bases between. The CDR3 contains 13 residues. Germline V CDR1 and CDR2: MNHEY, SMNVEV (reference sequence). The CDR3 protein is CASSRGITGELFF. The CDR3 DNA reads as TGTGCCAGCAGTCGGGGGATCACCGGGGAGCTGTTTTTT.

The V call is TRBV27, the J call TRBJ2-3; D call uncertain. The CDR3 sequence is 11 residues long. The V gene's germline CDR1 is MNHEY and CDR2 SMNVEV (reference sequence). V was shortened by 11 bases and J by 0 bases, with 6 bases between the two germline ends. Written as DNA, the CDR3 is TGTGCCTCGGGTAGCACAGATACGCAGTATTTT. Encoded protein: CASGSTDTQYF.

J is TRBJ2-2 and V is TRBV4-1; D not certain. V was shortened by 0 bases and J by 5 bases, with 7 bases between the two germline ends. CDR3 length equals 14 residues. The germline CDR1 and CDR2 sequences are MGHRA and YSYEKL. The CDR3 loop is CASSQEWETGELFF. CDR3 bases: TGCGCCAGCAGCCAAGAGTGGGAAACCGGGGAGCTGTTTTTT.

V and J are TRBV4-2 and TRBJ1-2, with D possibly matching TRBD1 (5 bases). CDR3 size: 14 residues. Germline V lookup: CDR1 LGHNA, CDR2 YNFKEQ. The V end was cut by 3 bases, the J end by 1 base, with 9 bases between. The CDR3 here is CASSHQGLNYGYTF. The CDR3 DNA is TGTGCCAGCAGCCATCAGGGCCTTAACTATGGCTACACCTTC.

This chain links TRBV7-9 with TRBJ2-1; 10 bases are shared with TRBD1. From germline, CDR1 is SEHNR and CDR2 FQNEAQ (reference sequence). The V gene end was trimmed by 4 bases and the J gene end by 4 bases; junction bases not matched to a gene: 4. This CDR3 has 15 amino acids. This CDR3 reads CASSSGTGVYNEQFF. In nucleotides, the CDR3 is TGTGCCAGCAGCTCTGGGACAGGGGTGTACAATGAGCAGTTCTTC.

This clone was observed a handful of times. The chain employs TRBV13 and TRBJ1-2, with D maybe TRBD1 (6 bases). Germline V gene data show CDR1 as PRHDT and CDR2 as FYEKMQ (reference sequence). V was clipped by 5 bases and J by 1 base, with 11 bases between them. The CDR3 covers 14 residues. The CDR3 DNA sequence: TGTGCCAGCAGCCTCCGGACAGATAACTATGGCTACACCTTC. Protein sequence: CASSLRTDNYGYTF.

The chain is built from TRBV5-6 and TRBJ1-2; 8 positions match TRBD1. V trimming: 5 bases; J trimming: 5 bases; junction bases outside the gene matches: 23. CDR1 is SGHDT, CDR2 YYEEEE, per germline. The CDR3 is 19 amino acids. DNA for the CDR3: TGTGCCAGCAGAGCTACCGGGACAGGCAAAGACCCTGTTCTGTATGGCTACACCTTC. Its translation: CASRATGTGKDPVLYGYTF.

The chain joins TRBV28 to TRBJ2-2; D remains ambiguous. Between the trimmed V and J ends, which lost 7 bases and 8 bases, there was a span of 8 bases. This CDR3 has 11 residues. Per the germline V gene, CDR1 is MDHEN and CDR2 is SYDVKM. The CDR3, as DNA: TGTGCCAGCACCGCCGGGGGGGAGCTGTTTTTT. As protein: CASTAGGELFF.

V is TRBV7-9 and J is TRBJ2-1; no clear D. V shed 5 bases and J shed 6 bases, with 23 bases lying between them. In germline, CDR1 is SEHNR, CDR2 FQNEAQ (reference sequence). This CDR3 is 17 amino acids long. The CDR3 DNA is TGTGCCAGCAGCCCCCCCGTGGCGGCACCCTCGGGCAATGAGCAGTTCTTC. It specifies CASSPPVAAPSGNEQFF. The full variable domain, in which reference TRBV7-9 and TRBJ2-1 provide the parts outside the CDR3, is DTGVSQNPRHKITKRGQNVTFRCDPISEHNRLYWYRQTLGQGPEFLTYFQNEAQLEKSRLLSDRFSAERPKGSFSTLEIQRTEQGDSAMYLCASSPPVAAPSGNEQFFGPGTRLTVL.

J is TRBJ2-3 and V is TRBV28; 10 bases align to TRBD2. The length of the CDR3 is 17 residues. V was pared by 7 bases and J by 6 bases, with 16 bases of the junction left unmatched. From germline, CDR1 is MDHEN and CDR2 SYDVKM. The CDR3 loop reads CASTPRVLAGVEDTQYF. The CDR3 DNA is TGTGCCAGCACCCCCCGCGTCCTAGCGGGAGTCGAGGATACGCAGTATTTT.

The chain links TRBV16 to TRBJ1-2; D gene unclear. This CDR3 has 14 amino acids. V was clipped by 4 bases and J by 3 bases, with 12 bases between them. Germline CDR1 and CDR2: KGHSY and FQNENV. The CDR3 reads CASSPGVVDYGYTF. The CDR3 DNA follows: TGTGCCAGCAGCCCCGGGGTTGTGGACTATGGCTACACCTTC.

The rearrangement joins TRBV5-1 to TRBJ1-2, with 7 bases lining up with TRBD1. The V segment lost 3 bases and the J segment 5 bases; nucleotides outside the gene matches: 7. This CDR3 contains 14 residues. Germline V gene lookup returns CDR1 SGHRS and CDR2 YFSETQ. The CDR3 spells CASSSTGAVYGYTF. The CDR3 DNA is TGCGCCAGCAGCTCAACAGGGGCGGTATATGGCTACACCTTC.

The sample holds a few counts of this clone. The rearrangement uses TRBV7-9 and TRBJ2-7, with 8 positions matching TRBD2. The germline gives CDR1 SEHNR, CDR2 FQNEAQ (reference sequence). V shed 4 bases and J 5 bases; nucleotides not matched to a gene: 7. The CDR3 loop spans 14 amino acids. CDR3 nucleotides: TGTGCCAGCAGCTCAAGCGGGAGCGCCCACGAGCAGTACTTC. This sequence encodes CASSSSGSAHEQYF. The full variable domain, with the rest looked up from reference TRBV7-9 and TRBJ2-7, is DTGVSQNPRHKITKRGQNVTFRCDPISEHNRLYWYRQTLGQGPEFLTYFQNEAQLEKSRLLSDRFSAERPKGSFSTLEIQRTEQGDSAMYLCASSSSGSAHEQYFGPGTRLTVT.

The CDR3 region has the DNA TGTGCCAGCAGCCCCTACCTCAGCTCCTACAATGAGCAGTTCTTC. It yields the protein CASSPYLSSYNEQFF. The rearrangement links TRBV11-1 to TRBJ2-1, with D unclear. Germline assignment: CDR1 SGHAT and CDR2 FQDESV (reference sequence). CDR3 length: 15 residues. V was clipped by 5 bases and J by 0 bases, with 11 bases between them.

This clone was picked up a small number of times. This chain uses TRBV28 with TRBJ2-7; 8 bases agree with TRBD2. After removal of 1 base from V and 9 bases from J, the junction contained 11 bases not matched to a gene. From germline, CDR1 is MDHEN and CDR2 SYDVKM. The length of the CDR3 is 15 residues. This chain's CDR3 is CASSLLGGRNRGQYF. Here the CDR3 DNA reads TGTGCCAGCAGTTTATTGGGCGGGAGGAACAGAGGGCAGTACTTC.

The chain combines TRBV11-2 with TRBJ2-1; TRBD2 matches at 13 bases. The CDR3 is 16 amino acids. V was pared by 8 bases and J by 1 base, with 5 bases of the junction left unmatched. Germline assignment: CDR1 SGHAT and CDR2 FQNNGV. The CDR3 sequence is CASRILAGGSYNEQFF. CDR3 in DNA: TGTGCCAGCCGGATACTAGCGGGAGGGTCCTACAATGAGCAGTTCTTC.

This clone came up once. V is TRBV13 and J is TRBJ2-1; 8 nucleotides agree with TRBD2. This CDR3 has 15 amino acids. CDR1 and CDR2 from the germline V gene are PRHDT and FYEKMQ (reference sequence). With 2 bases clipped from V and 8 bases from J, the junction kept 8 bases outside the gene matches. Here the CDR3 reads CASSLPASGLDEQFF. The CDR3 DNA follows: TGTGCCAGCAGCTTACCGGCTAGCGGGTTGGATGAGCAGTTCTTC. Complete variable domain (other parts from reference TRBV13 and TRBJ2-1): AAGVIQSPRHLIKEKRETATLKCYPIPRHDTVYWYQQGPGQDPQFLISFYEKMQSDKGSIPDRFSAQQFSDYHSELNMSSLELGDSALYFCASSLPASGLDEQFFGPGTRLTVL.

DNA of the CDR3: TGTGCCAGCAGCGTAGAAGGGTCTAGCGGGAGGGCCAATGAGCAGTTCTTC. This codes for CASSVEGSSGRANEQFF. J is TRBJ2-1 and V is TRBV9, with TRBD2 matching over 12 bases. Germline lookup yields CDR1 SGDLS and CDR2 YYNGEE. V trimming: 0 bases; J trimming: 6 bases; junction bases outside the gene matches: 7. This CDR3 region has 17 residues.

V and J are TRBV7-2 and TRBJ1-1; TRBD1 agrees at 7 bases. CDR1 and CDR2 (germline): SGHTA, FQGNSA. This CDR3 is built from 15 residues. Unmatched junction bases numbered 7, after V lost 0 bases and J lost 6 bases. CDR3 sequence reads: CASSLAWTGGPEAFF. The CDR3 nucleotides read TGTGCCAGCAGCTTAGCCTGGACAGGAGGGCCTGAAGCTTTCTTT.

The chain employs TRBV7-9 and TRBJ1-1; no clear D gene. There are 13 residues in the CDR3. CDR1 is SEHNR and CDR2 is FQNEAQ in the germline V gene (reference sequence). V lost 5 bases and J 5 bases, leaving 12 bases between the germline ends. The CDR3 region is CASSTGIGTEAFF. DNA of the CDR3: TGTGCCAGCAGCACCGGGATCGGGACTGAAGCTTTCTTT.

The chain is built from TRBV28 and TRBJ2-5; no clear D. The germline V gene has CDR1 MDHEN and CDR2 SYDVKM. Trimming shortened V by 2 bases and J by 5 bases, and 15 bases separated the two germline ends. The CDR3 covers 15 residues. The DNA of the CDR3 is TGTGCCAGCAGTTTAGCCCCCTGGCTCCCCGAGACCCAGTACTTC. Its protein product is CASSLAPWLPETQYF.

The chain employs TRBV7-9 and TRBJ2-7, with TRBD1 matching 9 bases. Germline V gene lookup returns CDR1 SEHNR and CDR2 FQNEAQ (reference sequence). V lost 3 bases to trimming and J lost 5 bases; unmatched junction nucleotides: 8. The CDR3 length is 15 residues. CDR3 sequence: CASSLDRGFIHEQYF. In nucleotides, the CDR3 is TGTGCCAGCAGCTTGGACAGGGGATTTATCCACGAGCAGTACTTC.

This chain connects TRBV7-9 to TRBJ2-5; a possible D gene is TRBD1 (6 bases). Germline CDR1 is SEHNR and CDR2 is FQNEAQ (reference sequence). The CDR3 loop spans 12 amino acids. Deletions cut 5 bases from V and 5 bases from J, with 9 bases between. The CDR3 bases are TGTGCCAGCAGCGATCAGGGGGAGACCCAGTACTTC. This translates into CASSDQGETQYF.